This T cell receptor beta chain was sequenced during a study of T-cell memory formation after mild COVID-19. Study at large: TCR clusters were mostly confined to one donor each.

TCRdb reprocessed the 5' RACE reads with MiXCR, giving one entry per CDR3 protein. Here the sample spans more than 110,000 distinct CDR3 sequences, roughly a quarter being singletons. Study-level results: For contracting clones, CD4+ ones sat mainly in CM and EM, CD8+ in EMRA.

For this clonotype: Its cognate antigen is unknown.

This TCR came from an adult woman who had mild COVID-19 (a few samples of this study predate the infection). Cell type and time point are not known. The sample consisted of PBMCs or a T cell subset sorted from them (not recorded which).

CDR3 protein: CASSSPTGDHEKLFF. The CDR3 DNA is TGTGCCAGCAGCAGTCCCACAGGGGATCATGAAAAACTGTTTTTT. V usage is TRBV7-9 and J usage is TRBJ1-4; TRBD1 aligns across 7 bases. V shed 5 bases and J 6 bases; nucleotides not matched to a gene: 9. The V gene's germline CDR1 is SEHNR and CDR2 FQNEAQ (reference sequence). This CDR3 has 15 residues.